The 6 T cell receptor beta chains in this list originate from one sample, sequenced in a study of post-analysis software for immune sequencing data. Study observations and caveats: About 5 TRBV segments were significantly more frequent in patients than in controls. TRBV5-6, TRBV5-1 and TRBV20-1 were among these segments.

These receptors lack a known antigen. Prepared TCR beta cDNA libraries contained unique molecular identifiers. In TCRdb, the PCR reads were re-called with MiXCR into one record per CDR3 protein. In the table there are 800,000 to 950,000 distinct CDR3 sequences, approximately 53% of which are singletons. Sequenced sample: blood. All receptors derive from a girl aged 5 to 17 with multiple sclerosis.

This clonotype was seen more than once but under ten times. The V and J genes are TRBV4-1 and TRBJ2-7; either TRBD1 or TRBD2 may supply D (5 bases each). The CDR3 is 15 residues long. V gave up 4 bases and J gave up 1 base, with 14 bases separating them. Germline V lookup: CDR1 MGHRA, CDR2 YSYEKL. The CDR3 DNA follows: TGCGCCAGCAGCCTCACCGGGACCCAATCCTACGAGCAGTACTTC. Its translation is CASSLTGTQSYEQYF.

The chain carries TRBV4-1 and TRBJ2-5; a weak D match, TRBD1 (5 bases). CDR1 and CDR2 from the germline V gene are MGHRA and YSYEKL. Trimming stripped 0 bases from V and 1 base from J, with 6 bases between. This CDR3 has 14 residues. CDR3 protein: CASSQETVQETQYF. CDR3 DNA sequence: TGCGCCAGCAGCCAAGAGACAGTCCAAGAGACCCAGTACTTC.

This clonotype was recorded once. The genes are TRBV20-1 and TRBJ1-1; the D gene is possibly TRBD1 (6 bases). This CDR3 is 14 amino acids long. Trimming took 6 bases from V and 0 from J, leaving 14 bases between them. The germline V gene has CDR1 DFQATT and CDR2 SNEGSKA (reference sequence). Written as DNA, the CDR3 is TGCAGTGCGAAGGCCGGACAGATGAACACTGAAGCTTTCTTT. Its protein is CSAKAGQMNTEAFF.

This clonotype was counted a few times. V is TRBV12-3 or TRBV12-4 and J is TRBJ2-7; TRBD2 aligns across 11 bases. V was clipped by 10 bases and J by 5 bases; unmatched bases: 13. CDR3 length equals 15 residues. CDR3 DNA sequence: TGTGCCACCACGAATAGCGGGAGGGCCGCTAACGAGCAGTACTTC. The encoded protein is CATTNSGRAANEQYF.

V usage is TRBV6-6 and J usage is TRBJ2-3, with 7 bases identical to TRBD1. Germline V gene data show CDR1 as MNHNY and CDR2 as SVGAGI (reference sequence). CDR3 length: 15 residues. V lost 0 bases and J lost 4; bases outside the gene matches: 4. CDR3 DNA sequence: TGTGCCAGCAGTTACTCGACCAGGGGGTCAGATACGCAGTATTTT. Its protein is CASSYSTRGSDTQYF.

This sequence joins TRBV20-1 and TRBJ1-2; a possible D gene is TRBD1 (6 bases). CDR1 DFQATT and CDR2 SNEGSKA come from the germline V gene (reference sequence). The V and J ends lost 7 bases and 5 bases respectively, with 14 bases between them. The CDR3 totals 12 residues. Here the CDR3 DNA reads TGCAGTGGGAGAGGGGGGATTTATGGCTACACCTTC. It encodes CSGRGGIYGYTF.